Listed here is a single T cell receptor (beta chain). The antigen is undetermined. J was trimmed by 3 bases and V by 4 bases; bases with no gene match: 10. The CDR3 consists of 17 residues. CDR1 is MGHRA and CDR2 is YSYEKL in the germline V gene. Sequenced by immunoSEQ multiplex PCR; TCRdb stores in-frame clones only, minus some. This sample carries about 15,000 clones, around 85% of them seen once, and the ten largest clones take approximately 6.8%. This specimen comes from a study of tumor-infiltrating lymphocytes in localized non-small cell lung cancer. The study's findings and limits: Available tissue quantity limited TCR sequencing to a patient subset. No link was found between tumor T-cell fraction and recurrence-free survival.

The source of this sequence is a human donor with non-small cell lung cancer. V usage is TRBV4-1 and J usage is TRBJ2-1; TRBD2 aligns across 9 bases. The sample taken for sequencing was lung tumor tissue. Here the CDR3 reads CASSPYRAGGGYNEQFF. The CDR3 bases are TGCGCCAGCAGCCCCTACCGAGCGGGAGGAGGCTACAATGAGCAGTTCTTC.